These 20 T cell receptor beta chains were all obtained from the same sample, sequenced in a study of molecular identifiers for immune sequencing clone quantification. TCRdb re-called the PCR reads with MiXCR, one entry per CDR3 protein. Here the sample spans some 580,000 distinct CDR3 sequences, about 25% being singletons. Specimen: naive CD8+ T cells from blood, with Jurkat cell RNA spiked in. Subset denoted: FACS-sorted CD8+CD4-CCR7+CD45RA+ naive T cells. The receptor set was obtained from a human donor in good health. Some libraries in this study had Jurkat cell RNA spiked in.

This chain connects TRBV13 to TRBJ2-7; 9 bases map to TRBD1. CDR1 is PRHDT, CDR2 FYEKMQ, per germline (reference sequence). The CDR3 runs 15 residues. V lost 3 bases to trimming and J lost 5 bases; unmatched junction nucleotides: 8. CDR3 bases: TGTGCCAGCAGCTTTGGCGACAGGGGGATTAACGAGCAGTACTTC. This codes for CASSFGDRGINEQYF.

This clonotype appeared many times. The rearrangement links TRBV7-9 to TRBJ2-1; D possibly corresponds to TRBD2 (5 bases). CDR3 length: 14 residues. Germline assignment: CDR1 SEHNR and CDR2 FQNEAQ (reference sequence). The V and J ends lost 5 bases and 8 bases respectively, with 16 bases between them. The CDR3 DNA sequence: TGTGCCAGCAGCCTCCGGGGAAATTCGGATGAGCAGTTCTTC. Its protein is CASSLRGNSDEQFF.

This clonotype was seen only a few times. The germline gene is not matched at one end of the junction; a read error may be the cause. The V gene is TRBV6-1, the J gene TRBJ2-7, with D maybe TRBD2 (6 bases). The CDR3 runs to 10 residues. CDR1 and CDR2 from the germline V gene are MNHNS and SASEGT. CDR3 loop: CASRGTAVWF. DNA for the CDR3: TGTGCCAGCCGCGGGACGGCGGTTTGGTTC.

This sequence joins TRBV28 and TRBJ2-1; no firm D call. V shed 5 bases and J shed 4 bases, with 15 bases lying between them. The CDR3 consists of 15 residues. Germline loops: CDR1 MDHEN, CDR2 SYDVKM. The CDR3 loop is CASSPNRAVYNEQFF. For the CDR3, the DNA is TGTGCCAGCAGTCCGAACCGGGCAGTATACAATGAGCAGTTCTTC.

The V gene is TRBV6-1, the J gene TRBJ2-1; 7 nucleotides align to TRBD1. After removal of 7 bases from V and 2 bases from J, the junction contained 17 bases not matched to a gene. The CDR3 totals 18 residues. Germline loops: CDR1 MNHNS, CDR2 SASEGT. The CDR3 loop reads CASILRWSGTEPYNEQFF. CDR3 nucleotide sequence: TGTGCCAGCATACTCCGGTGGTCGGGGACAGAACCCTACAATGAGCAGTTCTTC.

This clonotype was seen repeatedly, ten times or more. This chain uses TRBV2 with TRBJ2-3, with 9 bases fitting TRBD1. J lost 1 base, V lost 4 bases, and 3 bases had no gene match. CDR1 is SNHLY and CDR2 is FYNNEI in the germline V gene. The CDR3 is 15 residues long. This CDR3 is CASSGWDRGTDTQYF. In DNA form, the CDR3 reads TGTGCCAGCAGTGGATGGGACAGGGGCACAGATACGCAGTATTTT.

The CDR3 loop is CASSTSRHSSGAIVLTF. The DNA for the CDR3 is TGTGCCAGCAGCACCTCTCGACACTCCTCTGGGGCCATCGTCCTGACTTTC. This chain links TRBV21-1 with TRBJ2-6. TRBV21-1 is assigned pseudogene status. There are 17 residues in the CDR3.

This rearrangement joins TRBV3-1 to TRBJ2-5; possibly TRBD2 for D (6 bases). The CDR3 length is 16 residues. The V gene lost 0 bases and the J gene lost 5 bases, with 16 bases spanning the gap. The germline gives CDR1 LGHDT, CDR2 YNNKEL (reference sequence). The CDR3 DNA reads TGTGCCAGCAGCCAAGATCTTGCGGGACGGGAGGAGACCCAGTACTTC. This codes for CASSQDLAGREETQYF.

A note on this clonotype: Just one base apart from a much larger clone, this may be a read error. It is likely a read error, because the conserved phenylalanine at the end of the CDR3 is missing. The chain links TRBV9 to TRBJ2-3; D remains ambiguous. Germline-derived CDR1 and CDR2 are SGDLS and YYNGEE. This CDR3 region has 14 residues. Trimming shortened V by 0 bases and J by 4 bases, and 9 bases separated the two germline ends. In DNA, the CDR3 is TGTGCCAGCAGCGTAGAAGCAGGAGCAGATACGCAGTATTGT. As protein: CASSVEAGADTQYC.

The CDR3 reads CATSEPTPVANTGELFF. In DNA, the CDR3 is TGTGCCACCAGTGAGCCCACACCTGTCGCGAACACCGGGGAGCTGTTTTTT. V is TRBV24-1 and J is TRBJ2-2, with no clear D. This CDR3 contains 17 residues. Trimming shortened V by 4 bases and J by 0 bases, and 14 bases separated the two germline ends. Germline-derived CDR1 and CDR2 are KGHDR and SFDVKD.

The chain is built from TRBV7-6 and TRBJ2-1; TRBD1 matches 10 bases. V lost 1 base to trimming and J lost 2 bases; unmatched junction nucleotides: 11. CDR1 and CDR2 from the germline V gene are SGHVS and FNYEAQ. The CDR3 extends over 19 amino acids. The CDR3 nucleotides are TGTGCCAGCAGCTTAGTCCTTGAGCTCGGGACAGGGGCCTACAATGAGCAGTTCTTC. It encodes CASSLVLELGTGAYNEQFF.

This clonotype was observed at least ten times. CDR3 sequence: CASSPAFQGSNTEAFF. DNA for the CDR3: TGTGCCAGCAGCCCCGCCTTTCAGGGCTCGAACACTGAAGCTTTCTTT. V and J are TRBV7-6 and TRBJ1-1; a weak D match, TRBD1 (5 bases). The V end was cut by 5 bases, the J end by 1 base, with 17 bases between. The CDR3 consists of 16 residues. The germline V gene has CDR1 SGHVS and CDR2 FNYEAQ.

This clonotype has ten or more counts. This chain links TRBV4-2 with TRBJ2-7, with 9 positions matching TRBD2. The V and J ends lost 0 bases and 7 bases, in that order; junction bases with no gene match: 7. The V gene's germline CDR1 is LGHNA and CDR2 YNFKEQ. This CDR3 has 15 residues. The CDR3 loop is CASSQEGTSPIEQYF. As DNA, the CDR3 is TGTGCCAGCAGCCAAGAAGGGACTAGCCCAATAGAGCAGTACTTC.

The chain uses TRBV27 and TRBJ1-1; 10 bases agree with TRBD1. CDR3 length: 15 amino acids. J lost 5 bases, V lost 2 bases, and 5 bases had no gene match. Germline CDR1 is MNHEY and CDR2 is SMNVEV (reference sequence). The CDR3 loop is CASSLAGQGVTEAFF. Written as DNA, the CDR3 is TGTGCCAGCAGTTTAGCTGGACAGGGGGTAACTGAAGCTTTCTTT.

In its sample, this clonotype was seen a few times. The junction and the germline gene differ at one end; a read error may be behind it. V is TRBV12-3 or TRBV12-4 and J is TRBJ1-1, with D uncertain. The CDR3 is 13 residues long. As DNA, the CDR3 is TGTGCCAGCAGTTTGATGGGGAACGCTGAAGCTTTCTTT. Amino acids: CASSLMGNAEAFF.

V and J are TRBV15 and TRBJ2-7; D gene unclear. From germline, CDR1 is LNHNV and CDR2 YYDKDF (reference sequence). V was shortened by 0 bases and J by 3 bases, with 12 bases between the two germline ends. The CDR3 runs 15 residues. The CDR3 DNA reads as TGTGCCACCAGCAGAGAGCCGCCCGCACTCTACGAGCAGTACTTC. Translating it yields CATSREPPALYEQYF.

As regards this clonotype: A much bigger clone sits one base away, suggesting this may be a read error. The chain is built from TRBV4-3 and TRBJ2-5; 9 nucleotides match TRBD2. Germline V lookup: CDR1 LGHNA, CDR2 YSLEER. J lost 9 bases, V lost 0 bases, and 17 bases had no gene match. This CDR3 spans 18 amino acids. CDR3 bases: TGCGCCAGCAGCCAAGATAGTTTGGTAGCGGGGGCTGGGGAGGCCCAGTACTTC. As protein: CASSQDSLVAGAGEAQYF.

This clonotype was picked up many times. The chain joins TRBV5-6 to TRBJ1-2; D uncertain. The CDR3 is 14 residues long. V was clipped by 0 bases and J by 2 bases, with 8 bases between them. CDR1 and CDR2 (germline): SGHDT, YYEEEE. The CDR3 region has the DNA TGTGCCAGCAGCTTGGGAAGAAGCAACTATGGCTACACCTTC. Translated, it gives CASSLGRSNYGYTF.

The V gene is TRBV11-2, the J gene TRBJ2-1; 12 bases align to TRBD2. The germline CDR1 and CDR2 sequences are SGHAT and FQNNGV. The CDR3 runs to 15 residues. Germline trimming cut 8 bases from V and 5 bases from J; bases unmatched to any gene: 7. The CDR3 DNA follows: TGTGCCAGCGGCTGGAGACTAGCGGGAGACAATGAGCAGTTCTTC. Protein: CASGWRLAGDNEQFF.

About this clonotype itself: A junction end diverges from the germline sequence, so it may reflect a read error. The V and J genes are TRBV28 and TRBJ2-7, with 10 positions matching TRBD2. The CDR3 extends over 14 amino acids. Germline V gives CDR1 MDHEN, CDR2 SYDVKM. CDR3: CASSFQRGGYVQYF. Here the CDR3 DNA reads TGTGCCAGCAGTTTCCAGCGGGGGGGCTACGTGCAGTACTTC. Full variable domain (rest looked up from reference TRBV28 and TRBJ2-7): DVKVTQSSRYLVKRTGEKVFLECVQDMDHENMFWYRQDPGLGLRLIYFSYDVKMKEKGDIPEGYSVSREKKERFSLILESASTNQTSMYLCASSFQRGGYVQYFGPGTRLTVT.